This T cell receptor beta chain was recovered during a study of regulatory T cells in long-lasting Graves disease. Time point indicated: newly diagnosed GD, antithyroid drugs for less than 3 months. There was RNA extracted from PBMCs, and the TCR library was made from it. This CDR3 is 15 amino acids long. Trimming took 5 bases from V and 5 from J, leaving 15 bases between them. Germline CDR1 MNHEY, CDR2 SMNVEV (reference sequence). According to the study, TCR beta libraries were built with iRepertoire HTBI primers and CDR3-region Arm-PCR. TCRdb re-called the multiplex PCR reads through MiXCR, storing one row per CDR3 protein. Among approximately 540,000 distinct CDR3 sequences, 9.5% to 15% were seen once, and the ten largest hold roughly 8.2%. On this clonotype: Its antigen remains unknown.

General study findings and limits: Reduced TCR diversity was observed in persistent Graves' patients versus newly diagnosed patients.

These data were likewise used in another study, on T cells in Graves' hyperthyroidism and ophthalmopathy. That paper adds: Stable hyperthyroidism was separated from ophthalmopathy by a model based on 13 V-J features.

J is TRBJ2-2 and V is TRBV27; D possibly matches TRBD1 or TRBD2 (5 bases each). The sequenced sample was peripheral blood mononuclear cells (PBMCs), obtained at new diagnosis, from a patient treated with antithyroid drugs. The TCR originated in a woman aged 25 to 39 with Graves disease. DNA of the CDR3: TGTGCCAGCAGTACCGGGACCCCCCTGACCGGGGAGCTGTTTTTT. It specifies CASSTGTPLTGELFF.